The rows below give T cell receptor beta chains drawn from one sample of a study of post-analysis software for immune sequencing data. TCRdb itself ran the PCR reads through MiXCR, one entry per CDR3 protein. The table records about 540,000 distinct CDR3 sequences, around a third of them present only once. Sequences were obtained from blood. The source of these receptors is a girl between 2 and 17 years old with multiple sclerosis. Each CDR3 is given with its conserved first and last residue. Each record gives: J gene, V gene, clone size, D gene, CDR3 protein, CDR3 DNA. A D gene is named only where the DNA matches it firmly. Clone size is given for some rows only: seen once, a few or many times, or a class if the clone is expanded.

j_call: TRBJ2-1; v_call: TRBV6-5; clone_size: -; d_call: TRBD1; cdr3_aa: CASSLRTGKNEQFF; cdr3_nt: TGTGCCAGCAGTTTGAGGACAGGGAAGAATGAGCAGTTCTTC
j_call: TRBJ2-7; v_call: TRBV3-1; clone_size: -; d_call: -; cdr3_aa: CASSQGPGAPYEQYF; cdr3_nt: TGTGCCAGCAGCCAAGGGCCGGGAGCCCCCTACGAGCAGTACTTC
j_call: TRBJ2-5; v_call: TRBV10-3; clone_size: -; d_call: -; cdr3_aa: CAISDAGEQETQYF; cdr3_nt: TGTGCCATCAGTGACGCCGGGGAGCAAGAGACCCAGTACTTC
j_call: TRBJ2-1; v_call: TRBV20-1; clone_size: few; d_call: TRBD2; cdr3_aa: CSALAMGGSVTGNEQFF; cdr3_nt: TGCAGTGCTTTGGCCATGGGGGGGAGTGTGACGGGGAATGAGCAGTTCTTC
j_call: TRBJ1-2; v_call: TRBV6-2/TRBV6-3; clone_size: -; d_call: -; cdr3_aa: CASSDQQGRWDGYTF; cdr3_nt: TGTGCCAGCAGTGACCAACAGGGCAGATGGGATGGCTACACCTTC
j_call: TRBJ2-1; v_call: TRBV5-5; clone_size: many; d_call: TRBD2; cdr3_aa: CASSLAGVEQFF; cdr3_nt: TGTGCCAGCAGTTTAGCGGGGGTTGAGCAGTTCTTC
j_call: TRBJ2-5; v_call: TRBV20-1; clone_size: few; d_call: -; cdr3_aa: CSAISRTQYF; cdr3_nt: TGCAGTGCTATCTCTCGGACCCAGTACTTC
j_call: TRBJ2-5; v_call: TRBV11-2; clone_size: few; d_call: TRBD1; cdr3_aa: CASSGRTGGSQETQYF; cdr3_nt: TGTGCCAGCAGCGGTAGGACAGGGGGATCCCAAGAGACCCAGTACTTC
j_call: TRBJ2-5; v_call: TRBV29-1; clone_size: -; d_call: -; cdr3_aa: CSVEYTNQETQYF; cdr3_nt: TGCAGCGTTGAATACACGAACCAAGAGACCCAGTACTTC
j_call: TRBJ1-2; v_call: TRBV6-6; clone_size: -; d_call: -; cdr3_aa: CASSRDGLNYGYTF; cdr3_nt: TGTGCCAGCAGTAGGGACGGGTTGAACTATGGCTACACCTTC
j_call: TRBJ2-1; v_call: TRBV5-1; clone_size: -; d_call: -; cdr3_aa: CASRVGVIVNEQFF; cdr3_nt: TGCGCCAGCAGAGTAGGGGTGATTGTGAATGAGCAGTTCTTC
j_call: TRBJ2-5; v_call: TRBV7-9; clone_size: few; d_call: -; cdr3_aa: CASLLLGGPGETQYF; cdr3_nt: TGTGCCAGCCTCCTATTGGGGGGGCCCGGTGAGACCCAGTACTTC
j_call: TRBJ1-1; v_call: TRBV18; clone_size: many; d_call: -; cdr3_aa: CASSPDLNTEAFF; cdr3_nt: TGTGCCAGCAGTCCTGACTTGAACACTGAAGCTTTCTTT
j_call: TRBJ2-7; v_call: TRBV6-1; clone_size: few; d_call: TRBD1; cdr3_aa: CASSGQGWTYEQYF; cdr3_nt: TGTGCCAGCAGTGGACAGGGATGGACCTACGAGCAGTACTTC
j_call: TRBJ2-7; v_call: TRBV5-6; clone_size: -; d_call: -; cdr3_aa: CASSFQGPPYEQYF; cdr3_nt: TGTGCCAGCAGCTTTCAGGGGCCACCCTACGAGCAGTACTTC
j_call: TRBJ2-7; v_call: TRBV7-2; clone_size: few; d_call: TRBD2; cdr3_aa: CASRPGQVASGDTYEQYF; cdr3_nt: TGTGCCAGCAGACCCGGACAGGTAGCTAGCGGGGATACCTACGAGCAGTACTTC
j_call: TRBJ2-1; v_call: TRBV4-1; clone_size: few; d_call: TRBD2; cdr3_aa: CASSQGLAGGRSYNEQFF; cdr3_nt: TGCGCCAGCAGCCAAGGACTAGCGGGGGGGCGGTCCTACAATGAGCAGTTCTTC
j_call: TRBJ2-3; v_call: TRBV18; clone_size: -; d_call: -; cdr3_aa: CASSPPYSTDTQYF; cdr3_nt: TGTGCCAGCTCACCACCGTATAGCACAGATACGCAGTATTTT
j_call: TRBJ2-3; v_call: TRBV20-1; clone_size: -; d_call: TRBD2; cdr3_aa: CSAPGLARGSDTQYF; cdr3_nt: TGCAGTGCCCCGGGACTAGCGAGGGGGTCAGATACGCAGTATTTT
j_call: TRBJ1-1; v_call: TRBV20-1; clone_size: -; d_call: -; cdr3_aa: CSARVAGQEAFF; cdr3_nt: TGCAGTGCTAGAGTGGCGGGACAAGAGGCTTTCTTT
j_call: TRBJ1-1; v_call: TRBV5-1; clone_size: few; d_call: -; cdr3_aa: CASSFLQMNTEAFF; cdr3_nt: TGCGCCAGCAGCTTTCTACAAATGAACACTGAAGCTTTCTTT
j_call: TRBJ1-5; v_call: TRBV7-9; clone_size: -; d_call: -; cdr3_aa: CASSLDSNNQPQHF; cdr3_nt: TGTGCCAGCAGCCTGGACAGCAACAATCAGCCCCAGCATTTT
j_call: TRBJ2-1; v_call: TRBV5-1; clone_size: few; d_call: -; cdr3_aa: CASSFSTRNPYNEQFF; cdr3_nt: TGCGCCAGCAGCTTCTCGACAAGAAATCCCTACAATGAGCAGTTCTTC
j_call: TRBJ1-1; v_call: TRBV12-3/TRBV12-4; clone_size: few; d_call: -; cdr3_aa: CASRNIGGTSEAFF; cdr3_nt: TGTGCCAGCAGGAACATAGGGGGAACATCTGAAGCTTTCTTT
j_call: TRBJ2-1; v_call: TRBV24-1; clone_size: -; d_call: TRBD2; cdr3_aa: CATSVRGGRSYNEQFF; cdr3_nt: TGTGCCACCAGTGTTCGCGGGGGGCGCTCCTACAATGAGCAGTTCTTC
j_call: TRBJ2-5; v_call: TRBV14; clone_size: -; d_call: -; cdr3_aa: CASSQIQAETQYF; cdr3_nt: TGTGCCAGCAGCCAAATCCAGGCAGAGACCCAGTACTTC
j_call: TRBJ1-2; v_call: TRBV12-3/TRBV12-4; clone_size: -; d_call: -; cdr3_aa: CASSSAGGAYGYTF; cdr3_nt: TGTGCCAGCAGTTCCGCTGGGGGGGCCTATGGCTACACCTTC
j_call: TRBJ1-4; v_call: TRBV2; clone_size: -; d_call: -; cdr3_aa: CAGIQGTNEKLFF; cdr3_nt: TGTGCCGGGATTCAGGGGACTAATGAAAAACTGTTTTTT
j_call: TRBJ2-7; v_call: TRBV7-9; clone_size: -; d_call: -; cdr3_aa: CASSLVSNEQYF; cdr3_nt: TGTGCCAGCAGCTTAGTTAGTAACGAGCAGTACTTC
j_call: TRBJ1-5; v_call: TRBV10-1; clone_size: -; d_call: TRBD1; cdr3_aa: CASSDGQGVQPQHF; cdr3_nt: TGCGCCAGCAGTGACGGACAGGGAGTTCAGCCCCAGCATTTT
j_call: TRBJ1-2; v_call: TRBV7-9; clone_size: -; d_call: -; cdr3_aa: CASRPQSFNYGYTF; cdr3_nt: TGTGCCAGCAGACCCCAGTCTTTTAACTATGGCTACACCTTC
j_call: TRBJ2-7; v_call: TRBV5-1; clone_size: few; d_call: -; cdr3_aa: CASSPLGSAAYEQYF; cdr3_nt: TGCGCCAGCAGCCCCCTGGGGTCAGCGGCCTACGAGCAGTACTTC
j_call: TRBJ2-3; v_call: TRBV11-1; clone_size: -; d_call: TRBD2; cdr3_aa: CASSLTRLATDTQYF; cdr3_nt: TGTGCCAGCAGTCTAACCCGACTAGCAACAGATACGCAGTATTTT
j_call: TRBJ2-5; v_call: TRBV14; clone_size: few; d_call: TRBD1; cdr3_aa: CASSQVGQGKETQYF; cdr3_nt: TGTGCCAGCAGCCAAGTTGGACAGGGGAAGGAGACCCAGTACTTC
j_call: TRBJ2-1; v_call: TRBV7-8; clone_size: few; d_call: TRBD1; cdr3_aa: CASSSPGQGRDNEQFF; cdr3_nt: TGTGCCAGCAGCTCACCGGGACAGGGGAGGGACAATGAGCAGTTCTTC
j_call: TRBJ2-1; v_call: TRBV7-8; clone_size: -; d_call: TRBD2; cdr3_aa: CASNRAGGLNEQFF; cdr3_nt: TGTGCCAGCAACAGAGCGGGGGGTCTGAATGAGCAGTTCTTC
j_call: TRBJ2-6; v_call: TRBV7-2; clone_size: few; d_call: -; cdr3_aa: CASSKHWISGANVLTF; cdr3_nt: TGTGCCAGCAGCAAACACTGGATTTCTGGGGCCAACGTCCTGACTTTC
j_call: TRBJ1-5; v_call: TRBV27; clone_size: -; d_call: -; cdr3_aa: CASSPGSRDLMRNQPQHF; cdr3_nt: TGTGCCAGCAGCCCCGGTAGTAGGGACCTAATGCGCAATCAGCCCCAGCATTTT
j_call: TRBJ2-1; v_call: TRBV5-1; clone_size: -; d_call: TRBD2; cdr3_aa: CASSPGLAVQFF; cdr3_nt: TGCGCCAGCAGCCCCGGACTAGCGGTCCAGTTCTTC
j_call: TRBJ2-6; v_call: TRBV12-3/TRBV12-4; clone_size: -; d_call: -; cdr3_aa: CASSRPHSGANVLTF; cdr3_nt: TGTGCCAGCAGTCGACCGCACTCTGGGGCCAACGTCCTGACTTTC
j_call: TRBJ2-1; v_call: TRBV7-8; clone_size: -; d_call: -; cdr3_aa: CASSSQGIDEQFF; cdr3_nt: TGTGCCAGCAGCTCCCAGGGGATCGATGAGCAGTTCTTC